This TCR beta chain came from a study of blood T cell repertoires in COVID-19. Study-wide background: Specimens from acute and convalescent COVID-19 originated in the United States, Italy and Spain. In each case, the material was cDNA or gDNA derived from T cells, B-cell-depleted T cells, or PBMCs.

Clones were read by immunoSEQ multiplex PCR, and TCRdb kept only the in-frame ones, dropping some. The profile shows about 440,000 clones, around 88% of them singletons. CDR3 length: 14 residues. V lost 5 bases and J 9 bases, leaving 16 bases between the germline ends. Germline V CDR1 and CDR2: MDHEN, SYDVKM. Sample: peripheral blood. The V gene is TRBV28, the J gene TRBJ2-2, with a possible D match to TRBD1 (6 bases). The TCR was taken from a woman in her twenties or thirties with acute or convalescent COVID-19. As DNA, the CDR3 is TGTGCCAGCAGTATTGGACAGAGGATCCGGGAGCTGTTTTTT. Its protein product is CASSIGQRIRELFF.